The 14 T cell receptor beta chains presented below share a single source sample, sequenced in a study of CD8+ T cells in alopecia areata (dated by TCRdb to between 2017 and 2018). The protocol used for the library was the immunoSEQ multiplex PCR assay. RNA was extracted from all samples and reverse transcribed into cDNA as template for TCR sequencing. TCRdb mirrors the immuneACCESS table, restricted to in-frame sequences. Some clones are absent from its copies; in checked studies, under half trace to an unresolved V gene, and the reason for the others is unknown. This sample gives 100,000 to 150,000 clones in total; around 49% of them show up just once. The top ten clonotypes cover around a sixth of the sample. The time point tag for this specimen amounts to: baseline before oral tofacitinib. Sample: CD8+ T cells sorted from blood, taken at week 0. These receptors came from a human donor with alopecia areata.

J is TRBJ2-1 and V is TRBV29-1; D gene unclear. Per germline, CDR1 SQVTM and CDR2 ANQGSEA. V was clipped by 5 bases and J by 2 bases, with 7 bases between them. This CDR3 is built from 12 residues. The CDR3 is CSVLLTYNEQFF. CDR3 DNA sequence: TGCAGCGTTCTCCTCACCTACAATGAGCAGTTCTTC.

The J gene is TRBJ1-1, the V gene TRBV30; maybe TRBD1 (5 bases). The germline gives CDR1 GTSNPN, CDR2 SVGIG (reference sequence). CDR3 length: 16 residues. V lost 2 bases and J lost 3, with 19 bases in between. The CDR3 DNA sequence: TGTGCCTGGAGTCCCGCGGCAGCCGTGGGGGACACTGAAGCTTTCTTT. Protein: CAWSPAAAVGDTEAFF.

The chain couples TRBV4-1 to TRBJ1-5; a possible D gene is TRBD1 (5 bases). Germline-derived CDR1 and CDR2 are MGHRA and YSYEKL. Deletions cut 2 bases from V and 0 bases from J, with 5 bases between. This CDR3 is built from 14 residues. The CDR3 coding sequence is TGCGCCAGCAGCCAAACAGGTAGCAATCAGCCCCAGCATTTT. Its protein product is CASSQTGSNQPQHF.

The rearrangement links TRBV5-1 to TRBJ2-3, with 13 bases matching TRBD2. There are 19 residues in the CDR3. CDR1 is SGHRS and CDR2 is YFSETQ in the germline V gene. The trim removed 0 bases at V and 2 bases at J, leaving 9 bases unmatched. As DNA, the CDR3 is TGCGCCAGCAGCTTGGCCCACGTTGGGACTAGCGGGGTCACAGATACGCAGTATTTT. Amino acids: CASSLAHVGTSGVTDTQYF.

CDR3 nucleotides: TGTGCCAGCAGGAACCTCGCATTTACGCAGTATTTT. This gives the protein CASRNLAFTQYF. The chain carries TRBV7-9 and TRBJ2-3, with D unclear. Germline V gene sequence: CDR1 SEHNR, CDR2 FQNEAQ (reference sequence). The ends were cut back, 6 bases at V and 8 bases at J, with 12 bases in the middle. CDR3 length: 12 residues.

This clone was detected only once. The V and J genes are TRBV25-1 and TRBJ1-3, with TRBD1 as a possible D gene (5 bases). The CDR3 consists of 15 residues. CDR1 and CDR2 from the germline V gene are MGHDK and SYGVNS. Trimming stripped 3 bases from V and 0 bases from J, with 9 bases between. CDR3 sequence: CASSDRARSGNTIYF. In DNA, the CDR3 is TGTGCCAGCAGTGACAGGGCCCGCTCTGGAAACACCATATATTTT.

The rearrangement joins TRBV4-3 to TRBJ2-7; weak D call: TRBD1 (6 bases). With 1 base removed from V and 1 base from J, the gap between germline ends came to 11 bases. Germline-derived CDR1 and CDR2 are LGHNA and YSLEER. The CDR3 has 15 amino acids. The CDR3 sequence: CASSQVQGSSYEQYF. The CDR3 region has the DNA TGCGCCAGCAGCCAAGTACAGGGATCTTCCTACGAGCAGTACTTC.

This clone turned up a few times. The J gene is TRBJ2-7, the V gene TRBV9; 10 bases agree with TRBD1. Trimming at V came to 3 bases and at J to 3 bases, leaving 6 bases not matched to a gene. The CDR3 totals 15 residues. Germline loops: CDR1 SGDLS, CDR2 YYNGEE. The CDR3 loop reads CASSETGGLSYEQYF. The CDR3 region has the DNA TGTGCCAGCAGCGAGACAGGGGGCTTAAGCTACGAGCAGTACTTC.

This clone was seen a few times. V is TRBV7-8 and J is TRBJ1-1; D remains ambiguous. The CDR3 contains 12 residues. V was clipped by 0 bases and J by 7 bases, with 6 bases between them. Germline V gene lookup returns CDR1 SGHVS and CDR2 FQNEAQ. The CDR3 nucleotides read TGTGCCAGCAGCTTAGCAGGCTTTGAAGCTTTCTTT. Protein: CASSLAGFEAFF.

This sequence joins TRBV2 and TRBJ2-7; D may match TRBD1 or TRBD2 (6 bases each). Germline assignment: CDR1 SNHLY and CDR2 FYNNEI. This CDR3 region has 16 residues. Trimming removed 1 base from V and 5 bases from J, with 18 bases in between. The CDR3 protein is CASSEEEGGRRDEQYF. In DNA form, the CDR3 reads TGTGCCAGCAGTGAAGAAGAAGGGGGGAGACGGGACGAGCAGTACTTC.

The DNA of the CDR3 is TGTGCCAGCAGTGAAGCTGGGTACGGCAATCAGCCCCAGCATTTT. It codes for CASSEAGYGNQPQHF. The chain links TRBV2 to TRBJ1-5; D not certain. The CDR3 is made up of 15 amino acids. V shed 0 bases and J shed 2 bases, with 8 bases lying between them. Germline V gene lookup returns CDR1 SNHLY and CDR2 FYNNEI. The full variable domain, its missing parts supplied by reference TRBV2 and TRBJ1-5, is EPEVTQTPSHQVTQMGQEVILRCVPISNHLYFYWYRQILGQKVEFLVSFYNNEISEKSEIFDDQFSVERPDGSNFTLKIRSTKLEDSAMYFCASSEAGYGNQPQHFGDGTRLSIL.

This chain links TRBV7-6 with TRBJ1-4, with TRBD1 as a possible D gene (5 bases). V was pared by 1 base and J by 7 bases, with 16 bases between. From germline, CDR1 is SGHVS and CDR2 FNYEAQ. This CDR3 is 16 amino acids long. The DNA for the CDR3 is TGTGCCAGCAGCTTAGAAAGGCAGGGTAGAGGTGAAAAACTGTTTTTT. Amino acid sequence: CASSLERQGRGEKLFF.

V and J are TRBV5-1 and TRBJ2-1; 7 bases map to TRBD1. The CDR3 is 14 amino acids. Per the germline V gene, CDR1 is SGHRS and CDR2 is YFSETQ. Germline trimming cut 9 bases from V and 6 bases from J; bases unmatched to any gene: 12. CDR3 nucleotide sequence: TGCGCCACCCGTAGACAGGGATGGGTCAATGAGCAGTTCTTC. The encoded protein is CATRRQGWVNEQFF.

The J gene is TRBJ2-5, the V gene TRBV7-2, with a weak D call TRBD1 (6 bases). Per germline, CDR1 SGHTA and CDR2 FQGNSA. The CDR3 is 15 residues long. Trimming stripped 6 bases from V and 3 bases from J, with 17 bases between. CDR3 region: CASRPLDRTEETQYF. The CDR3 DNA is TGTGCCAGCAGGCCTCTGGACAGAACAGAAGAGACCCAGTACTTC. Supplemented by reference TRBV7-2 and TRBJ2-5, the full variable domain reads GAGVSQSPSNKVTEKGKDVELRCDPISGHTALYWYRQSLGQGLEFLIYFQGNSAPDKSGLPSDRFSAERTGGSVSTLTIQRTQQEDSAVYLCASRPLDRTEETQYFGPGTRLLVL.